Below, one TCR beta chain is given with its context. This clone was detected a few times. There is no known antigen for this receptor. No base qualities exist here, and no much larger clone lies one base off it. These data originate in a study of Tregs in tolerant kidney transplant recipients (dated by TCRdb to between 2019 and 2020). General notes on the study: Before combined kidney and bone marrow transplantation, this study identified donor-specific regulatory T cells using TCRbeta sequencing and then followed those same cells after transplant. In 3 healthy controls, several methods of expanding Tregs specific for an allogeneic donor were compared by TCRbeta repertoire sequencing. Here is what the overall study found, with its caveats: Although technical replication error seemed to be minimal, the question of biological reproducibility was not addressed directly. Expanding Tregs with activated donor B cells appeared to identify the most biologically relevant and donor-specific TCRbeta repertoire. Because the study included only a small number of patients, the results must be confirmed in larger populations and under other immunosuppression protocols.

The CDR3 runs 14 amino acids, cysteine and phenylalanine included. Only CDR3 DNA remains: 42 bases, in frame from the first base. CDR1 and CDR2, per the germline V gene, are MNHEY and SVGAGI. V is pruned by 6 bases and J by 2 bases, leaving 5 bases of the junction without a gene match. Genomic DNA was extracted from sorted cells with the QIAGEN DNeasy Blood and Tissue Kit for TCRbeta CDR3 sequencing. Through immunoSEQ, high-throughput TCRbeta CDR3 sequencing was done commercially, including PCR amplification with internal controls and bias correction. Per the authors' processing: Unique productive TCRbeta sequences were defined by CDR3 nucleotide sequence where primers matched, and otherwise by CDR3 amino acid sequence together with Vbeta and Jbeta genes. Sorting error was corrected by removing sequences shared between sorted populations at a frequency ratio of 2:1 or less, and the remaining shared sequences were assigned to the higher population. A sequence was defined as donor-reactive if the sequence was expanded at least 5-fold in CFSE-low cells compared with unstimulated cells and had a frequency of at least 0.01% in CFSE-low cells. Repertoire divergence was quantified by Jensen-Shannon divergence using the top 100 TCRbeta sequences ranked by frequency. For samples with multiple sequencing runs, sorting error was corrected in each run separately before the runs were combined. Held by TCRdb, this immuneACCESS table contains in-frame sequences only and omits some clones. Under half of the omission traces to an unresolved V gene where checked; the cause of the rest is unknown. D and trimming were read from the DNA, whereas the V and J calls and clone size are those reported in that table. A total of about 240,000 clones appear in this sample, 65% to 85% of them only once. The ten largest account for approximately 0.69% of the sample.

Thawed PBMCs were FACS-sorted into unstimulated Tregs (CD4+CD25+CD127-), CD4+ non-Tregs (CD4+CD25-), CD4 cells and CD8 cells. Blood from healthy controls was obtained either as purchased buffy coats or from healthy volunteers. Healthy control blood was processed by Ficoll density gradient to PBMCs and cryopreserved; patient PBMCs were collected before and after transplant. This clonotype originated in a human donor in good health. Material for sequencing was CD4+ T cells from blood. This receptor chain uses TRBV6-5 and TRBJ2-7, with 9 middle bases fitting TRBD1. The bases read TGTGCCAGCAGCGTGGGACAGGGTGCCTACGAGCAGTACTTC. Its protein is CASSVGQGAYEQYF.